The text below deals with one T cell receptor beta chain. There is no known antigen for this receptor. Per-base quality was not reported, and no clone a single base away is much larger than it. This record comes from a study of blood T cell repertoires in COVID-19 (dated by TCRdb to 2019 to 2021). About the full investigation: Collaborator samples came from the United States, Italy and Spain and covered acute and convalescent phases of COVID-19. The samples were drawn from two sources: the first 160 participants of the ongoing ImmuneRACE study, and 1,200 or so subjects contributed by 6 global collaborators. Where HLA class I and class II types were available, the types were taken from metadata supplied by the sample provider, not from assay-based typing. The dataset comprised deeply sampled blood TCRbeta repertoires from subjects exposed to, actively infected with, or recovered from COVID-19. The repertoires were released in a freely available public database intended as a resource for research on the immune response to SARS-CoV-2. A de-identified subject ID, COVID-19 status, age in years and sex were almost always included in the sample metadata. The prospective study material was composed of cDNA or gDNA derived from T cells, B-cell-depleted T cells, or PBMCs. General findings and caveats noted by the study authors: The quantity of clinical and demographic metadata differed by source and by participant and was supplied without curation.

Whole blood was collected in K2EDTA tubes by collaborating institutions according to the institutions' own protocols. For TCRbeta analysis, collaborator samples were shipped as frozen whole blood, as isolated PBMCs, or as DNA extracted from either sample type. The immunoSEQ Assay, a bias-controlled multiplex PCR, was used to amplify TCRbeta CDR3 regions from genomic DNA. The source study handled its data this way. Nucleated cell counts per sample were estimated from amplification of reference gene primers within the assay. To quantify the absolute abundance of each unique TCRbeta CDR3 rearrangement, sequence reads were collapsed and filtered. For each sample, productive Simpson clonality was calculated as the square root of Simpson's diversity index across productive rearrangements. Sourced from immuneACCESS, this table was stored by TCRdb with only in-frame sequences that have V and J called. A share of the clones is absent; for the studies checked, an unresolved V gene accounts for under half, and the remainder has no known explanation. The V and J calls and clone size come from that table; D and trimming were worked out from the DNA. The sample table contains over 90,000 clones; only one count was recorded for more than 70% of them. About 20% of the sample lies in the top ten.

V loses 5 bases at its end and J loses 0 bases; junction bases beyond the gene matches: 8. The CDR1 and CDR2 encoded by the germline V gene are MNHEY and SVGEGT. The CDR3 contains 16 residues, cysteine and phenylalanine counted. The only DNA kept is the CDR3, 48 bases in frame from the first base. This chain is built from TRBV6-2 or TRBV6-3 and TRBJ2-3, with TRBD2 identical over 7 junction bases. Sequenced sample: peripheral blood. The sequence was collected from a human donor in a cohort sampled during active COVID-19. The base sequence is TGTGCCAGCAGTCCGACCCCGGGGGGAAGCACAGATACGCAGTATTTT. Its translation reads: CASSPTPGGSTDTQYF.